One and the same sample provided the 24 T cell receptor beta chains below, sequenced in a study of post-analysis software for immune sequencing data (dated by TCRdb to about 2015). Results the study describes overall, beyond this receptor: Patients showed significantly higher frequencies than controls for a handful of TRBV segments, among them TRBV5-6, TRBV5-1 and TRBV20-1.

No antigens are known for them. Receptor libraries were prepared by PCR. Sequenced using an Illumina HiSeq 2500. Unique molecular identifiers were incorporated into TCR beta cDNA libraries to reduce PCR and sequencing biases. Using fastp at Q25 and MiXCR, TCRdb reprocessed the public reads and kept productive beta chains. Rows merge per CDR3 protein into single entries with the most common DNA and genes. In this sample the table shows about 770,000 distinct CDR3 sequences, just over 45% of which occur a single time. The leading ten clones occupy just under 5% of the sample. The sequenced sample consisted of blood. The receptors come from a girl aged 5-17 years with multiple sclerosis.

The gene calls are TRBV20-1 and TRBJ1-5; D perhaps matches TRBD1 (6 bases). This CDR3 contains 13 residues. V lost 6 bases and J lost 5, with 14 bases in between. Germline V CDR1 and CDR2: DFQATT, SNEGSKA (reference sequence). The DNA for the CDR3 is TGCAGTGCCCCTAGGGGGGCGGATCAGCCCCAGCATTTT. This translates into CSAPRGADQPQHF.

The chain couples TRBV7-9 to TRBJ1-5, with 10 bases matching TRBD1. The CDR3 consists of 16 residues. After removal of 1 base from V and 9 bases from J, the junction contained 9 bases not matched to a gene. In germline, CDR1 is SEHNR, CDR2 FQNEAQ (reference sequence). In nucleotides, the CDR3 is TGTGCCAGCAGCTTAGTAGGTGACAGGGGGCTAGGGCCCCAGCATTTT. It specifies CASSLVGDRGLGPQHF.

The J gene is TRBJ2-1, the V gene TRBV28; possibly TRBD2 for D (5 bases). The ends were cut back, 6 bases at V and 0 bases at J, with 12 bases in the middle. Germline CDR1 reads MDHEN; CDR2 reads SYDVKM. The CDR3 consists of 15 residues. The DNA of the CDR3 is TGTGCCAGCAGCCCGGACTTGGGCTCCTACAATGAGCAGTTCTTC. Translation: CASSPDLGSYNEQFF.

This clonotype was seen a handful of times. The chain employs TRBV10-3 and TRBJ1-5; D not certain. Germline V gene sequence: CDR1 ENHRY, CDR2 SYGVKD. Trimming cost V 5 bases and J 0 bases, with 8 bases left between them. The CDR3 loop spans 14 amino acids. The CDR3 spells CAISRAGSNQPQHF. The CDR3 DNA is TGTGCCATCAGTAGAGCAGGTAGCAATCAGCCCCAGCATTTT.

CDR3 bases: TGTGCCAGCAGTTACTCTCTGCACACTGAAGCTTTCTTT. It encodes CASSYSLHTEAFF. The chain uses TRBV6-5 and TRBJ1-1; D is uncertain. V lost 0 bases, J lost 3 bases, and 5 bases lay in between. The CDR3 length is 13 residues. In germline, CDR1 is MNHEY, CDR2 SVGAGI.

This clonotype turned up a few times. The V and J genes are TRBV19 and TRBJ2-3, with unresolved D. From germline, CDR1 is LNHDA and CDR2 SQIVND (reference sequence). V shed 3 bases and J shed 2 bases, with 12 bases lying between them. The CDR3 is made up of 15 amino acids. The CDR3 DNA follows: TGTGCCAGTAGTATTCTGGGCGGACCCACAGATACGCAGTATTTT. Encoded protein: CASSILGGPTDTQYF.

The J gene is TRBJ2-1, the V gene TRBV7-9; D gene unclear. This CDR3 contains 13 residues. The germline gives CDR1 SEHNR, CDR2 FQNEAQ (reference sequence). Trimming pared 0 bases from V and 2 bases from J, leaving 2 bases between. The CDR3 DNA follows: TGTGCCAGCAGCTTAGCTCCCTACAATGAGCAGTTCTTC. This encodes CASSLAPYNEQFF. The entire variable domain, with the rest obtained from reference TRBV7-9 and TRBJ2-1, is as follows: DTGVSQNPRHKITKRGQNVTFRCDPISEHNRLYWYRQTLGQGPEFLTYFQNEAQLEKSRLLSDRFSAERPKGSFSTLEIQRTEQGDSAMYLCASSLAPYNEQFFGPGTRLTVL.

A few counts support this clonotype. The chain has TRBV29-1 and TRBJ2-1; 8 bases align to TRBD2. Losses at the gene ends were 7 bases for V and 7 bases for J; bases not matched to a gene: 9. The CDR3 is made up of 13 amino acids. CDR1 is SQVTM and CDR2 is ANQGSEA in the germline V gene. CDR3: CSAESGGRNEQFF. The CDR3 region has the DNA TGCAGCGCCGAGTCGGGCGGGAGGAATGAGCAGTTCTTC.

The chain joins TRBV6-5 to TRBJ2-1; 9 positions agree with TRBD2. Germline V lookup: CDR1 MNHEY, CDR2 SVGAGI. Losses at the gene ends were 6 bases for V and 8 bases for J; bases not matched to a gene: 11. The CDR3 spans 15 residues. The CDR3, as DNA: TGTGCCAGCAGACGCCTGGGCGGGAGGGGCGATGAGCAGTTCTTC. Residues: CASRRLGGRGDEQFF.

The chain joins TRBV20-1 to TRBJ1-5; D remains ambiguous. CDR1 and CDR2 from the germline V gene are DFQATT and SNEGSKA (reference sequence). The V and J ends lost 3 bases and 6 bases respectively, with 9 bases between them. The CDR3 spans 12 residues. CDR3 in amino acids: CSASSMGQPQHF. The DNA for the CDR3 is TGCAGTGCTAGTTCAATGGGTCAGCCCCAGCATTTT.

This chain links TRBV30 with TRBJ1-2; D is unresolved. The germline V and J ends were trimmed by 0 bases and 0 bases, with 8 bases remaining between them. The CDR3 has 14 amino acids. Looked up from germline, CDR1 is GTSNPN and CDR2 is SVGIG (reference sequence). This chain's CDR3 is CAWSVGASNYGYTF. CDR3 sequence (DNA): TGTGCCTGGAGTGTTGGCGCTTCTAACTATGGCTACACCTTC.

The V and J genes are TRBV20-1 and TRBJ1-5; perhaps TRBD1 as D (6 bases). The length of the CDR3 is 12 residues. Germline lookup yields CDR1 DFQATT and CDR2 SNEGSKA (reference sequence). V gave up 5 bases and J gave up 7 bases, with 12 bases separating them. The CDR3 DNA reads as TGCAGTGCTTTTAGGGGGGGGCAGCCCCAGCATTTT. It specifies CSAFRGGQPQHF.

The V gene is TRBV7-2, the J gene TRBJ1-1; 9 bases agree with TRBD1. In germline, CDR1 is SGHTA, CDR2 FQGNSA. CDR3 length: 16 residues. Trimming at V came to 5 bases and at J to 3 bases, leaving 10 bases not matched to a gene. The CDR3 is CASSHGRTGVDTEAFF. The CDR3 coding sequence is TGTGCCAGCAGCCACGGCCGGACAGGGGTGGACACTGAAGCTTTCTTT.

This rearrangement joins TRBV6-5 to TRBJ2-4, with a tentative D call TRBD1 (6 bases). The CDR3 sequence is 13 residues long. V lost 2 bases and J 6 bases, leaving 8 bases between the germline ends. CDR1 is MNHEY and CDR2 is SVGAGI in the germline V gene. The CDR3 DNA reads as TGTGCCAGCAGTTACGGGGGCGGAAACATTCAGTACTTC. Protein product: CASSYGGGNIQYF.

This clonotype was seen a handful of times. The V gene is TRBV9, the J gene TRBJ1-1; D not resolved. The CDR3 is 15 residues long. Trimming stripped 0 bases from V and 2 bases from J, with 11 bases between. Looked up from germline, CDR1 is SGDLS and CDR2 is YYNGEE. The CDR3 DNA reads TGTGCCAGCAGCGTAGTGATGCAGGTAAACACTGAAGCTTTCTTT. It is translated as CASSVVMQVNTEAFF. Drawing the rest from reference TRBV9 and TRBJ1-1, the complete variable domain is DSGVTQTPKHLITATGQRVTLRCSPRSGDLSVYWYQQSLDQGLQFLIQYYNGEERAKGNILERFSAQQFPDLHSELNLSSLELGDSALYFCASSVVMQVNTEAFFGQGTRLTVV.

The chain couples TRBV4-1 to TRBJ2-1; D could derive from TRBD1 or TRBD2 (5 bases each). CDR1 MGHRA and CDR2 YSYEKL come from the germline V gene. The germline V and J ends were trimmed by 1 base and 6 bases, with 10 bases remaining between them. This CDR3 contains 14 residues. The CDR3: CASSQGDPINEQFF. The CDR3 coding sequence is TGCGCCAGCAGCCAAGGGGACCCGATCAATGAGCAGTTCTTC.

This clonotype was detected a few times. This chain links TRBV5-1 with TRBJ2-7; 12 bases agree with TRBD2. Germline CDR1 and CDR2: SGHRS and YFSETQ. V was clipped by 3 bases and J by 2 bases; unmatched bases: 6. The CDR3 totals 16 residues. The CDR3 region has the DNA TGCGCCAGCAGCTGGACTAGCGGGATCACTGCCTACGAGCAGTACTTC. It yields the protein CASSWTSGITAYEQYF. The entire variable domain, with the rest obtained from reference TRBV5-1 and TRBJ2-7, is as follows: KAGVTQTPRYLIKTRGQQVTLSCSPISGHRSVSWYQQTPGQGLQFLFEYFSETQRNKGNFPGRFSGRQFSNSRSEMNVSTLELGDSALYLCASSWTSGITAYEQYFGPGTRLTVT.

This clonotype came up a few times. The junction differs from germline at one of its ends, possibly a read error. The chain employs TRBV7-2 and TRBJ2-7; D is unclear. Germline assignment: CDR1 SGHTA and CDR2 FQGNSA. This CDR3 region has 16 residues. The CDR3 sequence: CASSLMGWVSSHEQYF. The CDR3 nucleotides are TGTGCCAGCAGCTTAATGGGATGGGTTAGCTCCCACGAGCAGTACTTC. Complete variable domain (other parts from reference TRBV7-2 and TRBJ2-7): GAGVSQSPSNKVTEKGKDVELRCDPISGHTALYWYRQSLGQGLEFLIYFQGNSAPDKSGLPSDRFSAERTGGSVSTLTIQRTQQEDSAVYLCASSLMGWVSSHEQYFGPGTRLTVT.

The rearrangement links TRBV7-9 to TRBJ2-4; the match to TRBD2 covers 10 bases. The CDR3 has 16 amino acids. The ends lost 4 bases at V and 3 bases at J; junction bases unmatched: 6. Germline V gives CDR1 SEHNR, CDR2 FQNEAQ (reference sequence). CDR3 sequence: CASSSSSGSFKNIQYF. The CDR3 DNA sequence: TGTGCCAGCAGCTCCTCTAGCGGGAGTTTCAAAAACATTCAGTACTTC.

As concerns this clonotype: An end of the junction differs from the germline gene, which may be a read error. The CDR3: CSACGSEDEHFF. The CDR3 region has the DNA TGCAGTGCGTGCGGGAGTGAGGATGAGCACTTCTTC. The genes are TRBV20-1 and TRBJ2-1; 7 bases are a match to TRBD2. Germline-derived CDR1 and CDR2 are DFQATT and SNEGSKA (reference sequence). This CDR3 spans 12 amino acids.

The chain recombines TRBV10-3 with TRBJ2-1, with D perhaps TRBD2 (7 bases). The CDR3 has 16 amino acids. Per the germline V gene, CDR1 is ENHRY and CDR2 is SYGVKD. V was pared by 0 bases and J by 3 bases, with 12 bases between. CDR3: CAISESRRGGYNEQFF. The CDR3, as DNA: TGTGCCATCAGTGAGTCTAGGAGGGGGGGCTACAATGAGCAGTTCTTC.

V usage is TRBV6-5 and J usage is TRBJ2-1; no firm D call. CDR3 length: 14 residues. V lost 5 bases and J 4 bases, leaving 12 bases between the germline ends. CDR1 and CDR2 (germline): MNHEY, SVGAGI. The CDR3 coding sequence is TGTGCCAGCAGTACCCAAGGCCTATACAATGAGCAGTTCTTC. Amino acids: CASSTQGLYNEQFF.

J is TRBJ2-3 and V is TRBV7-3, with a tentative D call TRBD2 (6 bases). Between the trimmed V and J ends, which lost 5 bases and 4 bases, there was a span of 16 bases. This CDR3 region has 15 residues. Germline CDR1 and CDR2: SGHTA and FQGTGA. CDR3 in DNA: TGTGCCAGCAGCCAAGGGGCGGGATGGGCAGATACGCAGTATTTT. Encoded protein: CASSQGAGWADTQYF.

This clonotype was detected only a few times. The chain links TRBV7-6 to TRBJ1-1; D is possibly TRBD1 (5 bases). The CDR3 runs to 15 residues. Germline assignment: CDR1 SGHVS and CDR2 FNYEAQ. V was trimmed by 4 bases and J by 1 base, leaving 13 bases between them. CDR3: CASSYTTARNTEAFF. In DNA form, the CDR3 reads TGTGCCAGCAGCTACACGACAGCGCGGAACACTGAAGCTTTCTTT.